This TCR beta chain was identified during a study of cytomegalovirus exposure and HLA in healthy donors. Findings and limits, study-wide: Accurate HLA-A and HLA-B prediction from TCR beta sequences was reported for most subjects. A prior analysis recorded that most TCR beta V segments were productive about 87% or about 30% of the time.

About this clone: Antigen specificity is unknown.

Donors had nominal health at sampling but likely had unrecorded immune exposures. The study ran its PCR with 60 Vbeta and 13 Jbeta primers. As handled by the study authors: In a later analysis, 80 million or so unique TCR beta chains included roughly 11 million shared by two or more donors. The assay was immunoSEQ multiplex PCR, and TCRdb's table has in-frame clones only and misses some. The V and J calls and clone size come from that table; D and trimming were worked out from the DNA. The data show under 150,000 clones, with approximately 82% seen just once and 2.7% held by the top ten. V was trimmed by 3 bases and J by 2 bases, leaving 12 bases between them. This CDR3 is 15 amino acids long. Germline assignment: CDR1 MNHEY and CDR2 SVGAGI.

Sequencing was carried out using PBMCs. The TCR sequence derives from a boy between 2 and 15 years old in good health and CMV-seronegative. V is TRBV6-5 and J is TRBJ2-3, with D unclear. The CDR3 loop is CASSYGPTLTDTQYF. CDR3 DNA sequence: TGTGCCAGCAGTTATGGGCCTACCCTCACAGATACGCAGTATTTT.